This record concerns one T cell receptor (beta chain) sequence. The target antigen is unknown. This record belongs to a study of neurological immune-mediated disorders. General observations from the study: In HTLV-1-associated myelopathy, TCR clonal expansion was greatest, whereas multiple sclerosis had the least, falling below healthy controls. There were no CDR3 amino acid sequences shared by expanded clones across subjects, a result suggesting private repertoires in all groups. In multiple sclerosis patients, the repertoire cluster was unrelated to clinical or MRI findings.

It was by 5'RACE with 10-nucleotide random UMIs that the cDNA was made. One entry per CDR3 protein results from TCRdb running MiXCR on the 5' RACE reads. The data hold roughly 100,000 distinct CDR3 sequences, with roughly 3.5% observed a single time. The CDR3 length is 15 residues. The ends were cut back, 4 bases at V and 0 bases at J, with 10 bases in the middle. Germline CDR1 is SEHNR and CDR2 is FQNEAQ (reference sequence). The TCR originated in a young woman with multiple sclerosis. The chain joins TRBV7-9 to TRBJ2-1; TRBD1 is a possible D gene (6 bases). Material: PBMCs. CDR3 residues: CASSSKGGSYNEQFF. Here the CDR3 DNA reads TGTGCCAGCAGCTCGAAAGGGGGCTCCTACAATGAGCAGTTCTTC.